These T cell receptor beta chains were read from a single sample in a study of shared T cell receptors in the human thymus. Measured with immunoSEQ multiplex PCR; TCRdb has only the in-frame clones, and not every one. This sample yields approximately 660,000 clones, of which approximately 90% are seen a single time; roughly 0.0097% belongs to the top ten. These sequences were also reported in another study, on human thymus T cells.

Sequencing input: thymocytes. These receptors came from a boy in the first two years of life with a congenital heart defect. CDR3s include the opening cysteine and the closing phenylalanine or tryptophan. D genes are given only for firm matches. The size of a clone is reported for some rows only, either as once, few or many, or as a class for expanded clones.

abundance: NA; v_gene: TRBV4-1; j_gene: TRBJ1-4; len: 14; d_gene: TRBD1; CDR3nt: TGCGCCAGCAGCCAGGGCAGGGGGCACGAAAAACTGTTTTTT; CDR3aa: CASSQGRGHEKLFF
abundance: NA; v_gene: TRBV5-5; j_gene: TRBJ2-7; len: 14; d_gene: TRBD2; CDR3nt: TGTGCCAGCACCTATCAGCGGGAGTCCTACGAGCAGTACTTC; CDR3aa: CASTYQRESYEQYF
abundance: NA; v_gene: TRBV4-3; j_gene: TRBJ2-1; len: 17; d_gene: NA; CDR3nt: TGCGCCAGCAGCCAAGCACCCGTCCTAGTTCCCTACAATGAGCAGTTCTTC; CDR3aa: CASSQAPVLVPYNEQFF
abundance: NA; v_gene: TRBV15; j_gene: TRBJ2-7; len: 14; d_gene: NA; CDR3nt: TGTGCCACCAGCAGAGCGACTGGAACCTACGAGCAGTACTTC; CDR3aa: CATSRATGTYEQYF
abundance: NA; v_gene: TRBV7-8; j_gene: TRBJ2-3; len: 15; d_gene: NA; CDR3nt: TGTGCCAGCAGCTTAGAGGGACTTTGGACAGATACGCAGTATTTT; CDR3aa: CASSLEGLWTDTQYF
abundance: NA; v_gene: TRBV21-1; j_gene: TRBJ2-6; len: 17; d_gene: NA; CDR3nt: TGTGCCAGCGGCACCGGGACTTACTACGCTGGGGCCAACGTCCTGACTTTC; CDR3aa: CASGTGTYYAGANVLTF
abundance: NA; v_gene: TRBV5-8; j_gene: TRBJ1-2; len: 11; d_gene: TRBD1; CDR3nt: TGTGCCAGCAGCCCGCGACAGGGTCACACCTTC; CDR3aa: CASSPRQGHTF
abundance: NA; v_gene: TRBV5-1; j_gene: TRBJ2-5; len: 14; d_gene: NA; CDR3nt: TGCGCCAGCAGCTTGTTGCTGGGGCGAGAGACCCAGTACTTC; CDR3aa: CASSLLLGRETQYF
abundance: NA; v_gene: TRBV5-1; j_gene: TRBJ2-5; len: 17; d_gene: NA; CDR3nt: TGCGCCAGCAGCCCCGAGCCTGTCGAACAGGGAGAAGAGACCCAGTACTTC; CDR3aa: CASSPEPVEQGEETQYF
abundance: NA; v_gene: TRBV27; j_gene: TRBJ2-7; len: 15; d_gene: NA; CDR3nt: TGTGCCAGCAGTTCGGCGGCAGGGGAAGTACACGAGCAGTACTTC; CDR3aa: CASSSAAGEVHEQYF
abundance: once; v_gene: TRBV7-9; j_gene: TRBJ2-7; len: 14; d_gene: TRBD1; CDR3nt: TGTGCCAGCAGCACACTACAGGGGGGCTACGAGCAGTACTTC; CDR3aa: CASSTLQGGYEQYF
abundance: NA; v_gene: TRBV9; j_gene: TRBJ2-1; len: 16; d_gene: NA; CDR3nt: TGTGCCAGCAGCGCCAGAGACGGGAGCTCCTACAATGAGCAGTTCTTC; CDR3aa: CASSARDGSSYNEQFF
abundance: NA; v_gene: TRBV29-1; j_gene: TRBJ2-5; len: 19; d_gene: TRBD2; CDR3nt: TGCAGCGCGGGGAGGGGAAGGGCTAGCGGGGGAGGGGAGGCGGAGACCCAGTACTTC; CDR3aa: CSAGRGRASGGGEAETQYF
abundance: NA; v_gene: TRBV7-9; j_gene: TRBJ2-5; len: 15; d_gene: NA; CDR3nt: TGTGCCAGCAGCCCCGCGGGGCAGGCCAAAGAGACCCAGTACTTC; CDR3aa: CASSPAGQAKETQYF
abundance: NA; v_gene: TRBV9; j_gene: TRBJ2-7; len: 12; d_gene: NA; CDR3nt: TGTGCCAGCAGCCCTAGGGGCTACGAGCAGTACTTC; CDR3aa: CASSPRGYEQYF
abundance: NA; v_gene: TRBV14; j_gene: TRBJ2-7; len: 18; d_gene: NA; CDR3nt: TGTGCCAGCAGCCTCTCGCATCCGCCGGGACTTCTGCCCTACGAGCAGTACTTC; CDR3aa: CASSLSHPPGLLPYEQYF
abundance: NA; v_gene: TRBV29-1; j_gene: TRBJ2-5; len: 12; d_gene: NA; CDR3nt: TGCAGCGTTGTAACAGAGCAAGAGACCCAGTACTTC; CDR3aa: CSVVTEQETQYF
abundance: NA; v_gene: TRBV14; j_gene: TRBJ1-3; len: 15; d_gene: NA; CDR3nt: TGTGCCAGCAGCCAAGAAAGGAGAACTGGAAACACCATATATTTT; CDR3aa: CASSQERRTGNTIYF
abundance: NA; v_gene: TRBV7-8; j_gene: TRBJ2-3; len: 16; d_gene: NA; CDR3nt: TGTGCCAGCAGTGAAGGGGCCAAGGTGGTCACAGATACGCAGTATTTT; CDR3aa: CASSEGAKVVTDTQYF
abundance: NA; v_gene: TRBV15; j_gene: TRBJ1-1; len: 15; d_gene: NA; CDR3nt: TGTGCCACCAGCAGAGATTTAATTGTGACAAGTGAAGCTTTCTTT; CDR3aa: CATSRDLIVTSEAFF
abundance: once; v_gene: TRBV27; j_gene: TRBJ2-5; len: 15; d_gene: TRBD2; CDR3nt: TGTGCCAGCAGTGCGGGACTAGCGGGATTAGAGACCCAGTACTTC; CDR3aa: CASSAGLAGLETQYF
abundance: NA; v_gene: TRBV7-7; j_gene: TRBJ2-1; len: 14; d_gene: NA; CDR3nt: TGTGCCAGCAGCTTAGCAGGGGGATACAATGAGCAGTTCTTC; CDR3aa: CASSLAGGYNEQFF
abundance: NA; v_gene: TRBV4-2; j_gene: TRBJ2-1; len: 14; d_gene: TRBD2; CDR3nt: TGTGCCAGCACTCCCAGCGGGAGCGTCAATGAGCAGTTCTTC; CDR3aa: CASTPSGSVNEQFF
abundance: NA; v_gene: TRBV30; j_gene: TRBJ2-5; len: 15; d_gene: NA; CDR3nt: TGTGCCTGGAGCGGGGGGCGTACGTTCCAAGAGACCCAGTACTTC; CDR3aa: CAWSGGRTFQETQYF
abundance: NA; v_gene: TRBV6-5; j_gene: TRBJ1-2; len: 13; d_gene: NA; CDR3nt: TGTGCCAGCAGCCACAGGGACACCACGGGCTACACCTTC; CDR3aa: CASSHRDTTGYTF
abundance: NA; v_gene: TRBV15; j_gene: TRBJ2-7; len: 17; d_gene: TRBD1; CDR3nt: TGTGCCACCAGCAGATTCGACCCCGACAGGGACTCCTACGAGCAGTACTTC; CDR3aa: CATSRFDPDRDSYEQYF
abundance: once; v_gene: TRBV30; j_gene: TRBJ2-5; len: 21; d_gene: TRBD2; CDR3nt: TGTGCCTGGAATCCCGGACTAGAGGGAAAGCGCCCTAAGATTTATATGGGGACCCAGTACTTC; CDR3aa: CAWNPGLEGKRPKIYMGTQYF
abundance: few; v_gene: TRBV7-9; j_gene: TRBJ1-2; len: 13; d_gene: TRBD1; CDR3nt: TGTGCCAGCAGCCGGGACAGGGTTAATGGCTACACCTTC; CDR3aa: CASSRDRVNGYTF
abundance: NA; v_gene: TRBV11-2; j_gene: TRBJ2-7; len: 17; d_gene: NA; CDR3nt: TGTGCCAGCAGCTTACCCCCCCCGTTCAGGGGGGATCCCGAGCAGTACTTC; CDR3aa: CASSLPPPFRGDPEQYF
abundance: NA; v_gene: TRBV27; j_gene: TRBJ1-2; len: 16; d_gene: TRBD1; CDR3nt: TGTGCCAGCAGTTCCCTCGGGACAGGGGGCAGCTATGGCTACACCTTC; CDR3aa: CASSSLGTGGSYGYTF
abundance: NA; v_gene: TRBV11-3; j_gene: TRBJ1-1; len: 13; d_gene: NA; CDR3nt: TGTGCCAGCAGCAGGCTAGGGAGGACTGAAGCTTTCTTT; CDR3aa: CASSRLGRTEAFF
abundance: NA; v_gene: TRBV4-2; j_gene: TRBJ2-1; len: 16; d_gene: NA; CDR3nt: TGTGCCAGCAGCCATACTACAGGGAGCTCCTACAATGAGCAGTTCTTC; CDR3aa: CASSHTTGSSYNEQFF
abundance: NA; v_gene: TRBV5-6; j_gene: TRBJ2-4; len: 15; d_gene: NA; CDR3nt: TGTGCCAGCACCCGCCGCGGAGGGACCAAAAACATTCAGTACTTC; CDR3aa: CASTRRGGTKNIQYF
abundance: NA; v_gene: TRBV4-3; j_gene: TRBJ2-4; len: 17; d_gene: TRBD2; CDR3nt: TGCGCCAGCAGCCAAGTTGTACTAGCGGGAGTCAAAAACATTCAGTACTTC; CDR3aa: CASSQVVLAGVKNIQYF
abundance: NA; v_gene: TRBV4-2; j_gene: TRBJ1-3; len: 15; d_gene: TRBD1; CDR3nt: TGTGCCAGCAGCCAAGCCGGACAGGTCGAAAACACCATATATTTT; CDR3aa: CASSQAGQVENTIYF
abundance: NA; v_gene: TRBV5-4; j_gene: TRBJ2-1; len: 17; d_gene: TRBD2; CDR3nt: TGTGCCAGCACCTTAGGGGAGGGGACTTGCTCCTACAATGAGCAGTTCTTC; CDR3aa: CASTLGEGTCSYNEQFF
abundance: NA; v_gene: TRBV28; j_gene: TRBJ1-4; len: 14; d_gene: NA; CDR3nt: TGTGCCAGCAGTTTGGGGCCGCCCTACGAAAAACTGTTTTTT; CDR3aa: CASSLGPPYEKLFF
abundance: NA; v_gene: TRBV4-3; j_gene: TRBJ2-7; len: 12; d_gene: NA; CDR3nt: TGCGCCAGCAGCCAAGGGTGCTTCAGGGGGTACTTC; CDR3aa: CASSQGCFRGYF
abundance: NA; v_gene: TRBV10-2; j_gene: TRBJ2-7; len: 16; d_gene: TRBD2; CDR3nt: TGCGCCAGCAGGGGCTTCGGGGTAGCGGGAGGGTACGAGCAGTACTTC; CDR3aa: CASRGFGVAGGYEQYF
abundance: few; v_gene: TRBV7-3; j_gene: TRBJ1-1; len: 16; d_gene: TRBD1; CDR3nt: TGTGCCAGCAGCGCGGGACAGGGAGTTATGAACACTGAAGCTTTCTTT; CDR3aa: CASSAGQGVMNTEAFF
abundance: NA; v_gene: TRBV12-5; j_gene: TRBJ1-2; len: 14; d_gene: NA; CDR3nt: TGTGCTAGAGGAGATCTTGACAGGAACTATGGCTACACCTTC; CDR3aa: CARGDLDRNYGYTF
abundance: NA; v_gene: TRBV7-2; j_gene: TRBJ2-4; len: 18; d_gene: TRBD2; CDR3nt: TGTGCCAGCAGCTTCCAGCGGGGAGCGGGGGGAGCCAAAAACATTCAGTACTTC; CDR3aa: CASSFQRGAGGAKNIQYF
abundance: NA; v_gene: TRBV14; j_gene: TRBJ1-1; len: 16; d_gene: NA; CDR3nt: TGTGCCAGCAGCCAAGGAGGGAGAATGGTCAACACTGAAGCTTTCTTT; CDR3aa: CASSQGGRMVNTEAFF
abundance: once; v_gene: TRBV6-5; j_gene: TRBJ1-5; len: 14; d_gene: NA; CDR3nt: TGTGCCAGCAGCTCAGGGGCCGGCAATCAGCCCCAGCATTTT; CDR3aa: CASSSGAGNQPQHF